This T cell receptor (beta chain) emerged from a study of blood T cell repertoires in COVID-19. Study-wide context: The origin of the acute and convalescent COVID-19 samples was the United States, Italy and Spain. Sources were T cells, B-cell-depleted T cells, or PBMCs; the material itself was cDNA or gDNA.

Repertoires were generated with immunoSEQ multiplex PCR, while TCRdb's copy carries only in-frame clones and drops some. The sample lists around 180,000 clones, around 80% occurring once. Seattle's enrolled individuals joined amid active infection and were then monitored longitudinally. Sequenced: peripheral blood. This sequence originates from an elderly woman with COVID-19, enrolled during active disease.

In DNA form, the CDR3 reads TGTGCCAGCAGCCCCCACCCGACAGGGGGCTACAATGAGCAGTTCTTC. Protein sequence: CASSPHPTGGYNEQFF. This rearrangement joins TRBV11-2 to TRBJ2-1, with 9 bases that match TRBD1. CDR1 is SGHAT, CDR2 FQNNGV, per germline. J gave up 3 bases and V 5 bases, and 8 bases lay outside the gene matches. This CDR3 is built from 16 residues.